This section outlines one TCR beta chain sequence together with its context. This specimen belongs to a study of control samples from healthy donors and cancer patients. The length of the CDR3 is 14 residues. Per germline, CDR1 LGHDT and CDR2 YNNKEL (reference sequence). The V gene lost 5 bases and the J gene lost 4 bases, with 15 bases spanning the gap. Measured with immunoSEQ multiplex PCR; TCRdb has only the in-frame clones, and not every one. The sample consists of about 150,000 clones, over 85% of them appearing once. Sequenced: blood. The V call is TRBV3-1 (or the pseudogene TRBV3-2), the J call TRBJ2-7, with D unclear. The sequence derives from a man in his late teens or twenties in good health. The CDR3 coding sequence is TGTGCCAGCAGCTTTTACGGGCCTTCATACGAGCAGTACTTC. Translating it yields CASSFYGPSYEQYF.